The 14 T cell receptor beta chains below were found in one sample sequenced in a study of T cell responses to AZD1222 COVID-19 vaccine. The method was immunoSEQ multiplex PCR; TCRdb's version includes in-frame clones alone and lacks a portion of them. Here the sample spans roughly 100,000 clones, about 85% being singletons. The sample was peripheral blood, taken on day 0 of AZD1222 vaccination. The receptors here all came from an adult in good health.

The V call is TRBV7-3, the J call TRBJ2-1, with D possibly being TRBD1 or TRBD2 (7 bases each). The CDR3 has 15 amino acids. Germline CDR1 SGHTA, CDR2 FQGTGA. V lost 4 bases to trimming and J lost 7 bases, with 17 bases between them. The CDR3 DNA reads TGTGCCAGCAGCTCGACACAGGGGAGGGGAAATGAGCAGTTCTTC. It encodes CASSSTQGRGNEQFF.

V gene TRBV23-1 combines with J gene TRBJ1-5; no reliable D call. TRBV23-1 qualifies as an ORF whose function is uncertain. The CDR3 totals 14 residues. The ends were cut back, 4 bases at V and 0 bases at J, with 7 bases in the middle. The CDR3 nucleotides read TGCGCCAGCAGTCCCACCGTTAGCAATCAGCCCCAGCATTTT. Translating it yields CASSPTVSNQPQHF.

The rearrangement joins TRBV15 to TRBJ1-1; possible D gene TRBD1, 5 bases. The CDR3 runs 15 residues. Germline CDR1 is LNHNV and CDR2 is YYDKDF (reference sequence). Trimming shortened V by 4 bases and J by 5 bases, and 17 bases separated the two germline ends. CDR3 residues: CATSILDFGGTEAFF. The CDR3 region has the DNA TGTGCCACCAGCATACTGGACTTCGGGGGAACTGAAGCTTTCTTT.

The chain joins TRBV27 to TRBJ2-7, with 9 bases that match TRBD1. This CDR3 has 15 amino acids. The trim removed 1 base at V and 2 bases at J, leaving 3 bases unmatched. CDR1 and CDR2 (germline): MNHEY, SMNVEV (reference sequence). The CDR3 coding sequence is TGTGCCAGCAGTTTATTGGGGACAGGGCCCTACGAGCAGTACTTC. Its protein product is CASSLLGTGPYEQYF.

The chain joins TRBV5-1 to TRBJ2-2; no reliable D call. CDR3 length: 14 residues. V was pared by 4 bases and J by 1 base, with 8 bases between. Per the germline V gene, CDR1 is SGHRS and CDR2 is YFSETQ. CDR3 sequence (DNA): TGCGCCAGCAGCCCTACTTGGAACACCGGGGAGCTGTTTTTT. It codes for CASSPTWNTGELFF.

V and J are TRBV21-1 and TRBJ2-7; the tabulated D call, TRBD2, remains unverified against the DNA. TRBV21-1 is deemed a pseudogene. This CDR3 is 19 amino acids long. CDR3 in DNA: TGTGCCAGCAGGACTAAAAGCCTTGGGCCCGTCGGGGGCTCCTACGAGCAGTACTTC. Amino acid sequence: CASRTKSLGPVGGSYEQYF.

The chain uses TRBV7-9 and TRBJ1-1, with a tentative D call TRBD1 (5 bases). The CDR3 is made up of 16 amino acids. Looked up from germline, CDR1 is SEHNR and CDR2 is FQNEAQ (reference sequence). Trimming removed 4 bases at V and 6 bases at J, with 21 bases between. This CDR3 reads CASSSWDDGGDSEAFF. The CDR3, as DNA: TGTGCCAGCAGCTCCTGGGACGATGGGGGAGACTCTGAAGCTTTCTTT.

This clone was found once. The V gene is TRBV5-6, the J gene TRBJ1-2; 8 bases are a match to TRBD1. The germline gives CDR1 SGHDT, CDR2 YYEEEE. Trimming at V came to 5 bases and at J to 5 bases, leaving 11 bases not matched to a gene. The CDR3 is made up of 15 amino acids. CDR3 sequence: CASSNSGTGPYGYTF. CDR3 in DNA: TGTGCCAGCAGTAATTCTGGGACAGGACCTTATGGCTACACCTTC.

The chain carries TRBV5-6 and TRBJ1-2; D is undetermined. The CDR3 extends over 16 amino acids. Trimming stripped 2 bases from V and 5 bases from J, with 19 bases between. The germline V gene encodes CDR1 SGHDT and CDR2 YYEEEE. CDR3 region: CASSLGGNPRNYGYTF. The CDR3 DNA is TGTGCCAGCAGCTTAGGAGGGAATCCCAGAAATTATGGCTACACCTTC.

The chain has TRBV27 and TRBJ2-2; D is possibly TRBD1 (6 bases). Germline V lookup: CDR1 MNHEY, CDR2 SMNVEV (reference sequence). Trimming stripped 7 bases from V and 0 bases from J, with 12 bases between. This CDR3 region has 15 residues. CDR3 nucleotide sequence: TGTGCCAGCACTCCGGGACACTCGAACACCGGGGAGCTGTTTTTT. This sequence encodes CASTPGHSNTGELFF.

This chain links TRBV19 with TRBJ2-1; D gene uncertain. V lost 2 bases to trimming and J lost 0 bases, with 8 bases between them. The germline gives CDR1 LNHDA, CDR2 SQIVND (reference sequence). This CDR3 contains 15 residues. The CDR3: CASSIRLPSYNEQFF. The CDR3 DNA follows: TGTGCCAGTAGTATAAGGCTACCCTCCTACAATGAGCAGTTCTTC.

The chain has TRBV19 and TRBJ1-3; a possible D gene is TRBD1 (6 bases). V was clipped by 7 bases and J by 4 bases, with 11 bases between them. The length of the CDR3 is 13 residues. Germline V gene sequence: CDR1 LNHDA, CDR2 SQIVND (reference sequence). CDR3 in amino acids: CASKGVRGNTIYF. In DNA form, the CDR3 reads TGTGCCAGTAAGGGGGTTAGAGGAAACACCATATATTTT.

The CDR3 protein is CASSPQLNTGELFF. The DNA for the CDR3 is TGTGCCAGCTCCCCTCAACTCAACACCGGGGAGCTGTTTTTT. The rearrangement uses TRBV18 and TRBJ2-2; no clear D. V dropped 6 bases and J dropped 2 bases, with 10 bases sitting between them. The CDR3 is 14 amino acids. In germline, CDR1 is KGHSH, CDR2 LQKENI.

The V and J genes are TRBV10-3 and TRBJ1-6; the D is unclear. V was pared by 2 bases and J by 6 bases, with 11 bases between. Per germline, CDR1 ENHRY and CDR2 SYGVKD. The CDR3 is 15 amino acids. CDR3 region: CAISEGPSSNSPLHF. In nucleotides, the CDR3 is TGTGCCATCAGTGAGGGACCCTCCAGTAATTCACCCCTCCACTTT.